This note documents a single T cell receptor beta chain sequence. What it binds is not known. The data are from a study of beta chain features in type 1 diabetes. Study findings and constraints: HLA effects on TCRB rearrangement stayed unresolved here. Patients with Type 1 diabetes showed moderately but significantly shorter TCRB CDR3s in all four CD4+ subsets.

Sequencing targeted expressed TCRB transcripts, as all isolated RNA had been reverse transcribed. Using immunoSEQ multiplex PCR, the repertoire was profiled, and TCRdb retains in-frame clones only, with some absent. Of 400,000 or so clones in the sample, roughly 12% were seen once. Purity above 95% was achieved in all sorted populations. CDR1 and CDR2 (germline): SGHNT, YYREEE (reference sequence). The CDR3 runs to 15 residues. V gave up 4 bases and J gave up 2 bases, with 15 bases separating them. The chain has TRBV5-4 and TRBJ2-5; possible D gene TRBD2, 6 bases. Sample: naive CD4+ T cells from blood. The receptor's source is a woman under 30 with type 1 diabetes. DNA of the CDR3: TGTGCCAGCAGCAACGCCGGAGGGGTACAAGAGACCCAGTACTTC. Its translation is CASSNAGGVQETQYF.